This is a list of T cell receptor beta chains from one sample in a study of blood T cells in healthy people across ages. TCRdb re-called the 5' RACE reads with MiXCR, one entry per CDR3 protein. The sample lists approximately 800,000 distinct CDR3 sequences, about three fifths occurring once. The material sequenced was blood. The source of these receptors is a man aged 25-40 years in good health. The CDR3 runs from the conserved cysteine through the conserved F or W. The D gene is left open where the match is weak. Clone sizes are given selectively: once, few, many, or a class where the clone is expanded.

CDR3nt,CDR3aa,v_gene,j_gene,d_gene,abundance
TGTGCTAGCACCTTAAACAGGGACGAGCAGTACTTC,CASTLNRDEQYF,TRBV6-6,TRBJ2-7,NA,NA
TGCAGTGCGTCCACAGAGGCAGGGGCCTGGGGCGAGCAGTACTTC,CSASTEAGAWGEQYF,TRBV20-1,TRBJ2-7,NA,few
TGCAGCGTTAGTACCTGGGACAGGGGATACTACGAGCAGTACTTC,CSVSTWDRGYYEQYF,TRBV29-1,TRBJ2-7,TRBD1,few
TGTGCCAGCAACAGAGCGGGAGGGGTTATGTACGAGCAGTACTTC,CASNRAGGVMYEQYF,TRBV12-3/TRBV12-4,TRBJ2-7,TRBD2,NA
TGCGCCAGCAGAGACAGGGGCCCCAGGCAGCCCCAGCATTTT,CASRDRGPRQPQHF,TRBV10-2,TRBJ1-5,TRBD1,NA
TGTGCCAGCAGGTCACAGGGTTCTATGCCCCAGTACTTC,CASRSQGSMPQYF,TRBV6-5,TRBJ2-5,NA,NA
TGCGCCAGCAGCCACCTGGTTGAGGCTAGCGGACAAGAGACCCAGTACTTC,CASSHLVEASGQETQYF,TRBV4-1,TRBJ2-5,TRBD2,NA
TGCAGCGTTGAGTGGGCCCGGCTAGCGGGAGTACGGACCCAGTACTTC,CSVEWARLAGVRTQYF,TRBV29-1,TRBJ2-5,TRBD2,NA
TGTGCCAGCAGTATGGGGACAGGGAGCGCGCAGTATTTT,CASSMGTGSAQYF,TRBV6-5,TRBJ2-3,TRBD1,once
TGCAGTGCTATACTAGCGGGAGAGCCCAACTACGAGCAGTACTTC,CSAILAGEPNYEQYF,TRBV20-1,TRBJ2-7,TRBD2,NA
TGTGCCAGCAGATCGGACAGGGTGATCTACAATGAGCAGTACTTC,CASRSDRVIYNEQYF,TRBV6-6,TRBJ2-7,TRBD1,NA
TGTGCCAGCAGCCTAACGGGGGCGGGGTGGGATGAGCAGTTCTTC,CASSLTGAGWDEQFF,TRBV6-2/TRBV6-3,TRBJ2-1,NA,NA
TGCGCCAGCAGCCTGCGACTCTCCAATGGGCAGTTCTTC,CASSLRLSNGQFF,TRBV5-1,TRBJ2-1,NA,NA
TGCAGTGCCAGACTAGCGGGAGTCCGGGGCACCGGGGAGCTGTTTTTT,CSARLAGVRGTGELFF,TRBV20-1,TRBJ2-2,TRBD2,NA
TGTGCCAGCAGGGCAAGTCAGGATGCGGGCTATGGCTACACCTTC,CASRASQDAGYGYTF,TRBV12-3/TRBV12-4,TRBJ1-2,NA,NA
TGTGCCAGCAGCCAAGCGGACAGGGGAGTGGTAAATGAGCAGTTCTTC,CASSQADRGVVNEQFF,TRBV14,TRBJ2-1,TRBD1,NA
TGTGCCAGTAGTCCCTTAGCGGCGGGCGGGAGAGGGAATGAGCAGTTCTTC,CASSPLAAGGRGNEQFF,TRBV19,TRBJ2-1,TRBD2,once
TGCGCCAGCAGCCCGCTAGCGGGGGCAAGCACAGATACGCAGTATTTT,CASSPLAGASTDTQYF,TRBV4-3,TRBJ2-3,TRBD2,few
TGTGCCAGCAGCTCCCACAGGGGAGTCTACGAGCAGTACTTC,CASSSHRGVYEQYF,TRBV7-2,TRBJ2-7,TRBD1,few
TGTGCCTGGGAGGGGAACGCGAGAGAGCTCTATGGCTACACCTTC,CAWEGNARELYGYTF,TRBV30,TRBJ1-2,NA,once
TGTGCCAGCAGCCCCAGCCCTGGAAACACCATATATTTT,CASSPSPGNTIYF,TRBV7-6,TRBJ1-3,NA,NA
TGCAGTGCTCTCGGGACAGGGGAACAGCCCCAGCATTTT,CSALGTGEQPQHF,TRBV20-1,TRBJ1-5,TRBD1,few
TGTGCCAGCAGTTACATCCCCGGGGAGCAGTACTTC,CASSYIPGEQYF,TRBV6-2/TRBV6-3,TRBJ2-7,NA,NA
TGTGCCAGCAGTTTAGACCGAAGGAGTGCAGATACGCAGTATTTT,CASSLDRRSADTQYF,TRBV12-3/TRBV12-4,TRBJ2-3,NA,NA
TGTGCCAGCAGTGAAGCGCCACTTTACAGGGATGGCTACACCTTC,CASSEAPLYRDGYTF,TRBV6-1,TRBJ1-2,NA,NA
TGCAGTGCTCCCGGATTCCGGGACGGATACGAGCAGTACTTC,CSAPGFRDGYEQYF,TRBV20-1,TRBJ2-7,NA,NA
TGTGCCACCAGCAGAGATCTGGCGACCGCCCTTGTGGGGACCCAGTACTTC,CATSRDLATALVGTQYF,TRBV15,TRBJ2-5,NA,few
TGTGCCAGCAGCTTCGGTCCCTTGGAGACCCGGTACTTC,CASSFGPLETRYF,TRBV7-2,TRBJ2-5,NA,NA
TGTGCCAGCAGGTCACCCGCGCTCTCCTACAATGAGCAGTTCTTC,CASRSPALSYNEQFF,TRBV11-2,TRBJ2-1,NA,NA
TGTGCCAGCACTACTCCCGGACTAGCGGGAGCCAACGAGCAGTACTTC,CASTTPGLAGANEQYF,TRBV25-1,TRBJ2-7,TRBD2,NA
TGTGCCAGCGGGCCCTCTGGGGCCGACGTCCTGACTTTC,CASGPSGADVLTF,TRBV6-2/TRBV6-3,TRBJ2-6,NA,NA
TGTGCCAGCAGTTACGGGAGGGGAGCGGGAGGGTCAGAGACCCAGTACTTC,CASSYGRGAGGSETQYF,TRBV6-2/TRBV6-3,TRBJ2-5,TRBD2,NA
TGTGCCAGCAGCTTAACTAGCGGGACATCAATTGAGACCCAGTACTTC,CASSLTSGTSIETQYF,TRBV7-2,TRBJ2-5,TRBD2,once
TGTGCCAGCAGCCCACGGGGGATTTTCCACAATGAGCAGTTCTTC,CASSPRGIFHNEQFF,TRBV7-9,TRBJ2-1,NA,few
TGTGCCAGTGGCCTACTAGCGGGGGGTGTTACTGGATTCTACAATGAGCAGTTCTTC,CASGLLAGGVTGFYNEQFF,TRBV27,TRBJ2-1,TRBD2,NA
TGTGCCAGCAAACAGGGTGTGAATCGTGGCTACACCTTC,CASKQGVNRGYTF,TRBV12-3/TRBV12-4,TRBJ1-2,NA,NA
TGTGCCAGCAGCTTATACGGCGGTAAAAACATTCAGTACTTC,CASSLYGGKNIQYF,TRBV7-2,TRBJ2-4,NA,NA
TGCAGTGCTAGGGTGGGGGGGGGCCAAAACATTCAGTACTTC,CSARVGGGQNIQYF,TRBV20-1,TRBJ2-4,NA,many
TGCAGCGTCCAAGATAGTAACACTGAAGCTTTCTTT,CSVQDSNTEAFF,TRBV29-1,TRBJ1-1,NA,NA
TGCAGTGCTAAGTTTCCAGGGACCAACTATGGCTACACCTTC,CSAKFPGTNYGYTF,TRBV20-1,TRBJ1-2,NA,NA
TGTGCCAGCAGGCTACAGGGGGGGGGACAAGAGACCCAGTACTTC,CASRLQGGGQETQYF,TRBV28,TRBJ2-5,NA,NA
TGTGCCAGCAGCTTAGAGAGGGTCAAGGCGTCCCTCTCCTACAATGAGCAGTTCTTC,CASSLERVKASLSYNEQFF,TRBV11-2,TRBJ2-1,NA,NA
TGCAGTGCTACAGGGGGCTCGGGGAATCAGCCCCAGCATTTT,CSATGGSGNQPQHF,TRBV20-1,TRBJ1-5,TRBD1,NA